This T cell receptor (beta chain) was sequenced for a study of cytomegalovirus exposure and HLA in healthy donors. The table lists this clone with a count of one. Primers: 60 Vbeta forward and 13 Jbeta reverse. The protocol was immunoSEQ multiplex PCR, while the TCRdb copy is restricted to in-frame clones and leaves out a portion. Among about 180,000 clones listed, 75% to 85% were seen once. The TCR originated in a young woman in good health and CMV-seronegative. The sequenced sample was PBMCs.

The CDR3 sequence: CSVRPSGSTDTQYF. The CDR3 nucleotides read TGCAGCGTTCGTCCTAGCGGGAGTACAGATACGCAGTATTTT. The chain joins TRBV29-1 to TRBJ2-3; TRBD2 agrees at 10 bases. V lost 5 bases to trimming and J lost 3 bases; unmatched junction nucleotides: 5. This CDR3 is built from 14 residues. In germline, CDR1 is SQVTM, CDR2 ANQGSEA.